These 30 T cell receptor beta chains originate from one sample sequenced in a study of blood T cells in healthy people across ages. The authors ran a second PCR of about 7 to 12 cycles using a sample-barcoded 5' primer and a J-beta primer mix. A single record per CDR3 protein comes from TCRdb applying MiXCR to the 5' RACE reads. The sample lists roughly 930,000 distinct CDR3 sequences, 40% to 60% occurring once. Sequencing used blood. The receptors stem from a man aged 25 to 40 in good health.

J is TRBJ2-7 and V is TRBV12-5, with D unclear. Trimming shortened V by 1 base and J by 4 bases, and 8 bases separated the two germline ends. The CDR3 runs to 13 residues. Germline CDR1 reads LGHNT; CDR2 reads FRNRAP. CDR3 residues: CASGLEAGYEQYF. CDR3 nucleotide sequence: TGTGCTAGTGGTTTGGAGGCCGGTTACGAGCAGTACTTC.

This chain joins TRBV6-5 and TRBJ2-2; no clear D gene. CDR3 length: 13 amino acids. V gave up 2 bases and J gave up 8 bases, with 9 bases separating them. Per germline, CDR1 MNHEY and CDR2 SVGAGI. For the CDR3, the DNA is TGTGCCAGCAGTTACCCACGGCCGGGGGAGCTGTTTTTT. It specifies CASSYPRPGELFF.

The V gene is TRBV6-5, the J gene TRBJ1-2; D call uncertain. This CDR3 has 12 amino acids. CDR1 MNHEY and CDR2 SVGAGI come from the germline V gene. The germline V and J ends were trimmed by 6 bases and 6 bases, with 11 bases remaining between them. The CDR3 region is CASRRTADGYTF. The CDR3 region has the DNA TGTGCCAGCAGACGGACGGCGGATGGCTACACCTTC.

V and J are TRBV10-3 and TRBJ2-3; maybe TRBD1 (6 bases). In germline, CDR1 is ENHRY, CDR2 SYGVKD. Trimming cost V 7 bases and J 0 bases, with 11 bases left between them. The CDR3 spans 14 residues. CDR3 loop: CAINQGGSTDTQYF. The CDR3 DNA is TGTGCCATCAACCAAGGGGGTAGCACAGATACGCAGTATTTT.

The V gene is TRBV28, the J gene TRBJ2-7; D is uncertain. The CDR3 is 13 amino acids. V was trimmed by 7 bases and J by 3 bases, leaving 13 bases between them. Germline CDR1 MDHEN, CDR2 SYDVKM. The CDR3 loop is CASTLSQSYEQYF. DNA of the CDR3: TGTGCCAGCACCTTGTCTCAAAGCTACGAGCAGTACTTC.

This clonotype was counted a few times. The chain's CDR3 is CSVARDRGQETQYF. Written as DNA, the CDR3 is TGCAGCGTCGCCCGGGACAGGGGCCAAGAGACCCAGTACTTC. The chain links TRBV29-1 to TRBJ2-5; 10 bases fit TRBD1. CDR1 SQVTM and CDR2 ANQGSEA come from the germline V gene. V trimming: 6 bases; J trimming: 1 base; junction bases outside the gene matches: 5. The CDR3 sequence is 14 residues long.

This chain uses TRBV13 with TRBJ1-2, with D perhaps matching TRBD1 (5 bases). This CDR3 is 15 amino acids long. CDR1 and CDR2 (germline): PRHDT, FYEKMQ (reference sequence). The V end lost 5 bases, the J end lost 4 bases, and 17 bases lay between the germline ends. Written as DNA, the CDR3 is TGTGCCAGCAGCAGCCCATTGGAGGGGCCCTATGGCTACACCTTC. It yields the protein CASSSPLEGPYGYTF.

In this sample, this clonotype turned up a few times. The V gene is TRBV27, the J gene TRBJ2-5; D is unresolved. CDR1 is MNHEY, CDR2 SMNVEV, per germline (reference sequence). V gave up 6 bases and J gave up 5 bases, with 7 bases separating them. The CDR3 totals 11 residues. CDR3 nucleotides: TGTGCCAGCAGATCCGTGGAGACCCAGTACTTC. It yields the protein CASRSVETQYF.

This clonotype was recorded a few times. J is TRBJ1-2 and V is TRBV29-1, with unresolved D. Germline values: CDR1 SQVTM, CDR2 ANQGSEA. Deletions cut 5 bases from V and 6 bases from J, with 7 bases between. The CDR3 totals 10 residues. CDR3 DNA sequence: TGCAGCGTTACGAGTGATGGCTACACCTTC. As protein: CSVTSDGYTF. The full variable domain, its missing parts supplied by reference TRBV29-1 and TRBJ1-2, is SAVISQKPSRDICQRGTSLTIQCQVDSQVTMMFWYRQQPGQSLTLIATANQGSEATYESGFVIDKFPISRPNLTFSTLTVSNMSPEDSSIYLCSVTSDGYTFGSGTRLTVV.

In its sample, this clonotype was seen a few times. The V gene is TRBV30, the J gene TRBJ2-5, with 8 bases that match TRBD2. The CDR3 length is 14 residues. The germline CDR1 and CDR2 sequences are GTSNPN and SVGIG (reference sequence). V gave up 0 bases and J gave up 5 bases; unmatched junction bases: 5. The CDR3 reads CAWSVQAGVETQYF. The CDR3 nucleotides are TGTGCCTGGAGTGTACAAGCGGGGGTTGAGACCCAGTACTTC.

This clonotype was observed a handful of times. The CDR3 protein is CASRWTADYGYTF. As DNA, the CDR3 is TGTGCCAGCAGGTGGACAGCCGACTATGGCTACACCTTC. The genes are TRBV6-6 and TRBJ1-2; D possibly corresponds to TRBD1 (6 bases). The CDR3 length is 13 residues. Trimming took off 6 bases at V and 3 bases at J, with 11 bases between the two ends. The germline V gene encodes CDR1 MNHNY and CDR2 SVGAGI (reference sequence).

This chain connects TRBV7-2 to TRBJ1-2; D is perhaps TRBD1 (6 bases). V lost 4 bases, J lost 7 bases, and 13 bases lay in between. Germline CDR1 and CDR2: SGHTA and FQGNSA. This CDR3 comprises 13 residues. Written as DNA, the CDR3 is TGTGCCAGCAGCTCCAACAGGGTTGGTGGCTACACCTTC. This sequence encodes CASSSNRVGGYTF.

Notes on this clonotype: Compared with germline, one end of the junction differs, possibly owing to a read error. This chain links TRBV28 with TRBJ2-3; D unclear. Per germline, CDR1 MDHEN and CDR2 SYDVKM. The CDR3 sequence is 15 residues long. The CDR3 protein is CASGLIQDSTDTQYF. CDR3 nucleotide sequence: TGTGCCAGCGGTTTGATTCAGGATAGCACAGATACGCAGTATTTT.

V is TRBV4-3 and J is TRBJ1-4; TRBD1 aligns across 7 bases. The CDR3 loop spans 16 amino acids. The germline V gene encodes CDR1 LGHNA and CDR2 YSLEER. J lost 4 bases, V lost 5 bases, and 10 bases had no gene match. This CDR3 reads CASSCTTGVNNEKLFF. In DNA, the CDR3 is TGCGCCAGCAGCTGCACTACAGGGGTCAATAATGAAAAACTGTTTTTT.

This clonotype has a handful of counts. The V gene is TRBV5-1, the J gene TRBJ2-3; 11 bases fit TRBD2. Per the germline V gene, CDR1 is SGHRS and CDR2 is YFSETQ. The CDR3 sequence is 14 residues long. The junction had 5 bases not matched to a gene; V was cut back by 4 bases and J by 7 bases. CDR3 sequence reads: CASSQGLAVYTQYF. CDR3 sequence (DNA): TGCGCCAGCAGCCAGGGACTAGCGGTTTATACGCAGTATTTT.

As for this clonotype: At one end, the junction sequence differs from germline, possibly due to a read error. CDR3 nucleotides: TGTGCCAGCGGTTTGAGTAAAGTCGGGGGCGGAGTTAACTCCTACGAGCAGTACTTC. This gives the protein CASGLSKVGGGVNSYEQYF. V and J are TRBV12-3 or TRBV12-4 and TRBJ2-7; D tentatively fits TRBD1 or TRBD2 (6 bases each). The CDR3 has 19 amino acids.

This chain uses TRBV9 with TRBJ2-1, with TRBD2 matching over 12 bases. V was clipped by 1 base and J by 7 bases; unmatched bases: 3. This CDR3 is built from 15 residues. The germline CDR1 and CDR2 sequences are SGDLS and YYNGEE. Here the CDR3 reads CASSVSGTSGNEQFF. The CDR3 region has the DNA TGTGCCAGCAGCGTATCCGGGACTAGCGGGAATGAGCAGTTCTTC.

This chain links TRBV6-5 with TRBJ2-3; a possible D gene is TRBD2 (6 bases). Germline lookup yields CDR1 MNHEY and CDR2 SVGAGI. There are 15 residues in the CDR3. V was clipped by 6 bases and J by 0 bases, with 13 bases between them. The CDR3 region is CASSPGERSTDTQYF. The CDR3, as DNA: TGTGCCAGCAGCCCGGGGGAGCGAAGCACAGATACGCAGTATTTT.

There are a few counts of this clonotype. The chain employs TRBV12-3 or TRBV12-4 and TRBJ2-7; tentatively, D is TRBD1 or TRBD2 (6 bases each). The ends were cut back, 5 bases at V and 1 base at J, with 15 bases in the middle. The CDR3 runs to 15 residues. CDR3 sequence (DNA): TGTGCCAGCAGTCTTCGACAGGAGGGGTCCTACGAGCAGTACTTC. Residues: CASSLRQEGSYEQYF.

This clonotype was seen only a few times. CDR3 protein: CSVEPEPGTGLVEQYF. DNA of the CDR3: TGCAGCGTTGAACCAGAACCCGGGACAGGGTTGGTCGAGCAGTACTTC. This rearrangement joins TRBV29-1 to TRBJ2-4, with 9 bases that match TRBD1. The J call may be incorrect, as the DNA end agrees better with TRBJ2-7. CDR1 is SQVTM and CDR2 is ANQGSEA in the germline V gene. The CDR3 sequence is 16 residues long.

This clonotype was observed a single time. The rearrangement joins TRBV28 to TRBJ2-3; D unclear. The V gene's germline CDR1 is MDHEN and CDR2 SYDVKM. V was pared by 7 bases and J by 0 bases, with 14 bases between. This CDR3 region has 15 residues. CDR3 in amino acids: CASTTEAFSTDTQYF. In DNA form, the CDR3 reads TGTGCCAGCACCACTGAGGCCTTTAGCACAGATACGCAGTATTTT.

The V gene is TRBV12-3 or TRBV12-4, the J gene TRBJ1-5; TRBD1 is a possible D gene (5 bases). V was pared by 2 bases and J by 10 bases, with 12 bases between. This CDR3 has 13 residues. The CDR3 loop reads CASSLPRAGPQHF. The CDR3 nucleotides are TGTGCCAGCAGTTTACCCAGGGCTGGTCCCCAGCATTTT.

On this clonotype itself: One junction end does not reproduce the germline sequence, and a read error may be involved. CDR3 DNA sequence: TGCACCAGCAGCCAAGGTCAAGGGGAGGTAATCGGCTACACCTTC. Translating gives CTSSQGQGEVIGYTF. The rearrangement uses TRBV4-1 and TRBJ1-2; D is possibly TRBD1 (5 bases). The CDR3 loop spans 15 amino acids. CDR1 is MGHRA, CDR2 YSYEKL, per germline.

This clonotype was detected ten times or more. The chain uses TRBV20-1 and TRBJ2-1; D not resolved. The CDR3 sequence is 15 residues long. Germline V lookup: CDR1 DFQATT, CDR2 SNEGSKA (reference sequence). V lost 3 bases and J lost 1, with 13 bases in between. CDR3 residues: CSASQSAKSYNEQFF. CDR3 DNA sequence: TGCAGTGCTAGCCAATCGGCCAAATCCTACAATGAGCAGTTCTTC.

The rearrangement uses TRBV5-1 and TRBJ2-1, with unresolved D. Trimming removed 2 bases at V and 7 bases at J, with 10 bases between. The CDR3 length is 13 residues. Germline assignment: CDR1 SGHRS and CDR2 YFSETQ. The CDR3 loop is CASSFVSGNEQFF. The CDR3 DNA reads TGCGCCAGCAGCTTCGTTAGTGGGAATGAGCAGTTCTTC. Filled out from reference TRBV5-1 and TRBJ2-1, the complete variable domain reads KAGVTQTPRYLIKTRGQQVTLSCSPISGHRSVSWYQQTPGQGLQFLFEYFSETQRNKGNFPGRFSGRQFSNSRSEMNVSTLELGDSALYLCASSFVSGNEQFFGPGTRLTVL.

The chain employs TRBV20-1 and TRBJ1-6; 8 bases map to TRBD1. The germline CDR1 and CDR2 sequences are DFQATT and SNEGSKA (reference sequence). This CDR3 is built from 15 residues. Trimming at V came to 1 base and at J to 5 bases, leaving 4 bases not matched to a gene. The CDR3 spells CSARAGTGNNSPLHF. In nucleotides, the CDR3 is TGCAGTGCTAGAGCCGGGACAGGCAATAATTCACCCCTCCACTTT.

The rearrangement joins TRBV20-1 to TRBJ2-3; D is unclear. The CDR3 runs 13 residues. V was cut by 1 base and J by 5 bases, with 10 bases left in between. CDR1 and CDR2 from the germline V gene are DFQATT and SNEGSKA (reference sequence). The CDR3 is CSARVQVLDTQYF. For the CDR3, the DNA is TGCAGTGCTAGAGTACAAGTTTTAGATACGCAGTATTTT.

The chain uses TRBV2 and TRBJ1-2; D is possibly TRBD1 (5 bases). This CDR3 is built from 15 residues. The V gene lost 0 bases and the J gene lost 2 bases, with 10 bases spanning the gap. CDR1 is SNHLY, CDR2 FYNNEI, per germline. CDR3 coding DNA: TGTGCCAGCAGTGAAGCTCGACAGACCAACTATGGCTACACCTTC. Protein product: CASSEARQTNYGYTF.

This clonotype was seen ten or more times. The chain uses TRBV16 and TRBJ2-7, with 8 bases fitting TRBD1. With V trimmed by 0 bases and J by 2 bases, 3 bases remained unmatched. Germline CDR1 reads KGHSY; CDR2 reads FQNENV. The CDR3 totals 15 residues. The CDR3 DNA reads as TGTGCCAGCAGCCAATCCGGACAGGGCACCTACGAGCAGTACTTC. Its protein product is CASSQSGQGTYEQYF.

The genes are TRBV2 and TRBJ2-7; tentatively, D is TRBD1 (5 bases). The CDR3 length is 13 residues. The V gene's germline CDR1 is SNHLY and CDR2 FYNNEI. Trimming shortened V by 6 bases and J by 5 bases, and 14 bases separated the two germline ends. The CDR3 region is CASRSQGRNEQYF. The CDR3, as DNA: TGTGCCAGCAGATCTCAGGGAAGGAACGAGCAGTACTTC.